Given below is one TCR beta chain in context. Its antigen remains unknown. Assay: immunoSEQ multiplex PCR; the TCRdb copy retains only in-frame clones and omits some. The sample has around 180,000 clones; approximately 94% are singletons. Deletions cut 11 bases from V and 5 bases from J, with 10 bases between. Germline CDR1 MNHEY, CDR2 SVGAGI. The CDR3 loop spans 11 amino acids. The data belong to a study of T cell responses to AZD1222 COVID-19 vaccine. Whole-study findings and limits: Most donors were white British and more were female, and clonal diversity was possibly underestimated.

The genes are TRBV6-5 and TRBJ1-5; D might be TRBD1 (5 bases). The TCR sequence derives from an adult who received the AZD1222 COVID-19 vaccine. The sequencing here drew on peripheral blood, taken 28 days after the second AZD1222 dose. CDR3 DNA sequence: TGTGCCTCCCGGGGCCATCAGCCCCAGCATTTT. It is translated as CASRGHQPQHF.